The 26 T cell receptor beta chains below come from one sample, sequenced in a study of cytomegalovirus exposure and HLA in healthy donors. TCRdb's table, derived via immunoSEQ multiplex PCR, lists solely in-frame clones and lacks some. The table records 55,000 to 65,000 clones, 85% to 95% of them present only once. Sequences were obtained from PBMCs. These receptors were taken from a woman aged 18 to 35 in good health and CMV-seropositive.

As DNA, the CDR3 is TGTGCCAGCCTTACTCAACAGGTAACGAACACTGAAGCTTTCTTT. It yields the protein CASLTQQVTNTEAFF. The chain carries TRBV6-1 and TRBJ1-1; D perhaps matches TRBD1 (5 bases). Trimming cost V 8 bases and J 1 base, with 17 bases left between them. Germline V gene data show CDR1 as MNHNS and CDR2 as SASEGT. The CDR3 contains 15 residues.

The chain recombines TRBV27 with TRBJ1-1; 7 bases fit TRBD1. Germline trimming cut 3 bases from V and 1 base from J; bases unmatched to any gene: 5. Germline loops: CDR1 MNHEY, CDR2 SMNVEV (reference sequence). The CDR3 sequence is 15 residues long. CDR3 sequence reads: CASSFSTGRNTEAFF. For the CDR3, the DNA is TGTGCCAGCAGTTTTTCGACAGGGAGGAACACTGAAGCTTTCTTT.

V is TRBV28 and J is TRBJ1-2; D gene unclear. CDR1 is MDHEN and CDR2 is SYDVKM in the germline V gene. This CDR3 contains 15 residues. V was pared by 6 bases and J by 4 bases, with 18 bases between. The CDR3 bases are TGTGCCAGCAGGGAGGTTGGGGTGTTGCCCTATGGCTACACCTTC. Protein: CASREVGVLPYGYTF.

This clone has a single count. The rearrangement links TRBV7-3 to TRBJ2-1; D is uncertain. CDR3 size: 13 residues. Germline loops: CDR1 SGHTA, CDR2 FQGTGA. V was pared by 3 bases and J by 7 bases, with 10 bases between. CDR3: CASSLSTDNEQFF. The CDR3 nucleotides read TGTGCCAGCAGCTTGTCTACCGATAATGAGCAGTTCTTC.

The V call is TRBV30, the J call TRBJ1-1, with D possibly matching TRBD1 (5 bases). Germline V lookup: CDR1 GTSNPN, CDR2 SVGIG (reference sequence). This CDR3 comprises 13 residues. V lost 2 bases, J lost 5 bases, and 12 bases lay in between. The CDR3: CAWSLETVTEAFF. The CDR3 coding sequence is TGTGCCTGGAGTCTAGAGACAGTAACTGAAGCTTTCTTT. The full variable domain, its missing parts supplied by reference TRBV30 and TRBJ1-1, is SQTIHQWPATLVQPVGSPLSLECTVEGTSNPNLYWYRQAAGRGLQLLFYSVGIGQISSEVPQNLSASRPQDRQFILSSKKLLLSDSGFYLCAWSLETVTEAFFGQGTRLTVV.

The J gene is TRBJ1-2, the V gene TRBV19; 7 bases line up with TRBD1. The CDR3 length is 13 residues. Trimming took 5 bases from V and 6 from J; bases not matched to a gene: 6. Germline V gene lookup returns CDR1 LNHDA and CDR2 SQIVND (reference sequence). The CDR3 reads CASSLQGKDGYTF. The DNA for the CDR3 is TGTGCCAGTAGTTTACAGGGGAAGGATGGCTACACCTTC.

The chain combines TRBV2 with TRBJ2-2; TRBD2 agrees at 7 bases. V lost 7 bases and J lost 0; bases outside the gene matches: 5. The CDR3 sequence is 15 residues long. The V gene's germline CDR1 is SNHLY and CDR2 FYNNEI. The CDR3 region has the DNA TGTGCCAGCACGGGCGGGGGAGCGAACACCGGGGAGCTGTTTTTT. It specifies CASTGGGANTGELFF. The whole variable domain, filled in from reference TRBV2 and TRBJ2-2, reads EPEVTQTPSHQVTQMGQEVILRCVPISNHLYFYWYRQILGQKVEFLVSFYNNEISEKSEIFDDQFSVERPDGSNFTLKIRSTKLEDSAMYFCASTGGGANTGELFFGEGSRLTVL.

The rearrangement links TRBV6-5 to TRBJ2-7, with a possible D match to TRBD1 (6 bases). Trimming removed 6 bases at V and 4 bases at J, with 19 bases between. The CDR3 is 15 amino acids. From germline, CDR1 is MNHEY and CDR2 SVGAGI. CDR3 bases: TGTGCCAGCAGCCCCTCCCCAGGGGAAATGTACGAGCAGTACTTC. It translates to CASSPSPGEMYEQYF.

The chain is built from TRBV7-8 and TRBJ2-5, with D maybe TRBD1 (5 bases). Germline CDR1 and CDR2: SGHVS and FQNEAQ. V lost 3 bases and J 3 bases, leaving 11 bases between the germline ends. The CDR3 loop spans 14 amino acids. CDR3 bases: TGTGCCAGCAGCTTCAGGGCGCCAAAAGAGACCCAGTACTTC. Its protein is CASSFRAPKETQYF. The complete variable domain, with remaining parts taken from reference TRBV7-8 and TRBJ2-5, reads GAGVSQSPRYKVAKRGQDVALRCDPISGHVSLFWYQQALGQGPEFLTYFQNEAQLDKSGLPSDRFFAERPEGSVSTLKIQRTQQEDSAVYLCASSFRAPKETQYFGPGTRLLVL.

The V and J genes are TRBV30 and TRBJ2-7; 10 bases agree with TRBD1. The CDR3 consists of 12 residues. The trim removed 7 bases at V and 5 bases at J, leaving 5 bases unmatched. The germline CDR1 and CDR2 sequences are GTSNPN and SVGIG (reference sequence). The DNA of the CDR3 is TGTGCCTCAACCGGGACAGGGGACGAGCAGTACTTC. Amino acid sequence: CASTGTGDEQYF.

This chain links TRBV6-1 with TRBJ2-2, with D perhaps matching TRBD1 (5 bases). The CDR3 runs 13 residues. V was pared by 8 bases and J by 5 bases, with 12 bases between. Per the germline V gene, CDR1 is MNHNS and CDR2 is SASEGT. CDR3 residues: CASLNRRTGELFF. CDR3 nucleotide sequence: TGTGCCAGCCTTAACAGGCGAACCGGGGAGCTGTTTTTT.

V usage is TRBV6-5 and J usage is TRBJ1-5; 9 bases align to TRBD1. The CDR3 runs to 14 residues. CDR1 and CDR2 (germline): MNHEY, SVGAGI. V was pared by 6 bases and J by 7 bases, with 7 bases of the junction left unmatched. The CDR3 bases are TGTGCCAGCAGCCGGGACAGGGAAATCCAGCCCCAGCATTTT. Translation: CASSRDREIQPQHF.

The chain employs TRBV6-1 and TRBJ2-2; a weak D match, TRBD1 (6 bases). V lost 3 bases to trimming and J lost 7 bases, with 12 bases between them. The CDR3 spans 14 residues. Germline V gene lookup returns CDR1 MNHNS and CDR2 SASEGT. The DNA of the CDR3 is TGTGCCAGCAGTGATTTTCAGGGGATCGGGGAGCTGTTTTTT. Protein sequence: CASSDFQGIGELFF.

The CDR3 DNA follows: TGCGCCAGCAGCCAAGATAATTTAGGGGACAGACTCCAGTACTTC. Protein sequence: CASSQDNLGDRLQYF. V gene TRBV4-1 combines with J gene TRBJ2-5, with TRBD1 matching over 7 bases. CDR3 length: 15 residues. CDR1 and CDR2 (germline): MGHRA, YSYEKL. V shed 0 bases and J 10 bases; nucleotides not matched to a gene: 11.

V usage is TRBV7-2 and J usage is TRBJ1-1; no clear D gene. Germline CDR1 is SGHTA and CDR2 is FQGNSA. The length of the CDR3 is 14 residues. Trimming stripped 4 bases from V and 2 bases from J, with 11 bases between. The CDR3 spells CASSYLTPNTEAFF. For the CDR3, the DNA is TGTGCCAGCAGCTACCTAACGCCAAACACTGAAGCTTTCTTT.

The V and J genes are TRBV28 and TRBJ2-7; the match to TRBD2 covers 9 bases. The CDR3 covers 15 residues. Germline CDR1 MDHEN, CDR2 SYDVKM. Germline trimming cut 5 bases from V and 4 bases from J; bases unmatched to any gene: 9. The CDR3 loop is CASSRLAVSSYEQYF. The CDR3 region has the DNA TGTGCCAGCAGTCGACTAGCGGTTAGTTCATACGAGCAGTACTTC.

The V gene is TRBV9, the J gene TRBJ1-5; D is possibly TRBD1 (5 bases). Trimming removed 0 bases from V and 2 bases from J, with 15 bases in between. The length of the CDR3 is 17 residues. The germline CDR1 and CDR2 sequences are SGDLS and YYNGEE. The CDR3 is CASSVDAGGLGNQPQHF. Written as DNA, the CDR3 is TGTGCCAGCAGCGTAGATGCGGGGGGATTAGGCAATCAGCCCCAGCATTTT.

The CDR3 nucleotides are TGTGCCAGCAGCTCACGGACTAGCGGGAGGGCCGGCTCCTACAATGAGCAGTTCTTC. Amino acids: CASSSRTSGRAGSYNEQFF. The chain links TRBV7-7 to TRBJ2-1, with 15 positions matching TRBD2. Germline trimming cut 4 bases from V and 0 bases from J; bases unmatched to any gene: 7. Germline CDR1 SSHAT, CDR2 FNYEAQ (reference sequence). The CDR3 runs to 19 residues.

This chain links TRBV19 with TRBJ1-2; 10 bases are shared with TRBD1. Per the germline V gene, CDR1 is LNHDA and CDR2 is SQIVND (reference sequence). The J segment lost 5 bases and the V segment lost 7 bases, leaving 16 bases of the junction unmatched. This CDR3 spans 17 amino acids. CDR3 loop: CASTATGTGAPEYGYTF. In DNA form, the CDR3 reads TGTGCCAGTACCGCTACTGGGACAGGGGCGCCGGAGTATGGCTACACCTTC.

In regard to this clone: One end of the junction is discordant with germline, which a read error may explain. The V and J genes are TRBV28 and TRBJ1-1, with D perhaps TRBD1 (6 bases). CDR3 size: 10 residues. Germline values: CDR1 MDHEN, CDR2 SYDVKM. CDR3 nucleotides: TGTGCCAGCAGTTTACTCGACAGGTATTTC. This gives the protein CASSLLDRYF.

V is TRBV19 and J is TRBJ1-1; 7 positions match TRBD1. The CDR3 sequence is 14 residues long. Germline lookup yields CDR1 LNHDA and CDR2 SQIVND (reference sequence). The junction had 5 bases not matched to a gene; V was cut back by 7 bases and J by 0 bases. This CDR3 reads CASNLQGMNTEAFF. CDR3 DNA: TGTGCCAGTAATTTACAGGGGATGAACACTGAAGCTTTCTTT.

J is TRBJ2-1 and V is TRBV6-5; 8 nucleotides line up with TRBD1. In germline, CDR1 is MNHEY, CDR2 SVGAGI. This CDR3 is 15 amino acids long. Unmatched junction bases numbered 7, after V lost 6 bases and J lost 3 bases. Written as DNA, the CDR3 is TGTGCCAGCAGCAACCTACAGGGGGTCTACAATGAGCAGTTCTTC. Protein: CASSNLQGVYNEQFF.

The chain links TRBV6-5 to TRBJ1-1; D possibly corresponds to TRBD1 (6 bases). V was pared by 6 bases and J by 10 bases, with 18 bases between. Germline loops: CDR1 MNHEY, CDR2 SVGAGI. This CDR3 is built from 13 residues. In nucleotides, the CDR3 is TGTGCCAGCAGCCGAAACCTACAGGGTCGAGCTTTCTTT. Protein sequence: CASSRNLQGRAFF.

The chain couples TRBV5-4 to TRBJ2-1; D may be TRBD2 (5 bases). The germline CDR1 and CDR2 sequences are SGHNT and YYREEE (reference sequence). V was shortened by 0 bases and J by 7 bases, with 11 bases between the two germline ends. The CDR3 is 14 amino acids. The CDR3 reads CASSLESRGNEQFF. The CDR3 DNA reads TGTGCCAGCAGCTTGGAATCCAGAGGGAATGAGCAGTTCTTC. Full variable domain (rest looked up from reference TRBV5-4 and TRBJ2-1): ETGVTQSPTHLIKTRGQQVTLRCSSQSGHNTVSWYQQALGQGPQFIFQYYREEENGRGNFPPRFSGLQFPNYSSELNVNALELDDSALYLCASSLESRGNEQFFGPGTRLTVL.

The chain links TRBV6-5 to TRBJ2-1, with 7 bases identical to TRBD1. Looked up from germline, CDR1 is MNHEY and CDR2 is SVGAGI. The CDR3 loop spans 16 amino acids. Unmatched junction bases numbered 10, after V lost 2 bases and J lost 6 bases. As DNA, the CDR3 is TGTGCCAGCAGTTACAACCCCTCGACAGGGCTCAATGAGCAGTTCTTC. It codes for CASSYNPSTGLNEQFF.

J is TRBJ2-3 and V is TRBV2; TRBD2 matches at 13 bases. V trimming: 5 bases; J trimming: 2 bases; junction bases outside the gene matches: 10. Per germline, CDR1 SNHLY and CDR2 FYNNEI. The CDR3 is 18 residues long. The CDR3 sequence is CASSPRGLAGKFTDTQYF. In DNA form, the CDR3 reads TGTGCCAGCAGTCCACGGGGACTAGCGGGGAAATTCACAGATACGCAGTATTTT.